This is a list of T cell receptor beta chains from one sample in a study of control samples from healthy donors and cancer patients. Assay used: immunoSEQ multiplex PCR; TCRdb lists only in-frame clones, some missing. The top ten hold 4% of the sample, which has tens of thousands of clones, over 75% seen once. The sample consisted of blood. These TCRs come from a woman aged 45-65 years in good health. Each CDR3 is given with its conserved first and last residue. D genes are given only for firm matches. A clone size is listed for some rows: how often the clone was seen (once, few, many), or a class if it is expanded.

V,size,D,J,CDR3,DNA
TRBV20-1,NA,NA,TRBJ2-7,CSASSLAGYPYEQYF,TGCAGTGCTAGTAGTCTAGCAGGGTACCCCTACGAGCAGTACTTC
TRBV7-2,NA,NA,TRBJ1-5,CASSSIQGQPQHF,TGTGCCAGCAGTTCGATACAGGGCCAGCCCCAGCATTTT
TRBV27,NA,TRBD1,TRBJ2-5,CASSLSGQRAGETQYF,TGTGCCAGCAGTTTATCGGGACAGAGAGCAGGCGAGACCCAGTACTTC
TRBV19,NA,TRBD1,TRBJ1-5,CASRGPGNQPQHF,TGTGCCAGCAGGGGGCCCGGCAATCAGCCCCAGCATTTT
TRBV18,NA,NA,TRBJ1-1,CASSRQEGTEAFF,TGTGCCAGCTCACGCCAGGAAGGGACAGAAGCTTTCTTT
TRBV7-9,NA,NA,TRBJ1-2,CASSLGQPSYGYTF,TGTGCCAGCAGCTTAGGCCAGCCGAGCTATGGCTACACCTTC
TRBV4-1,few,NA,TRBJ1-4,CASSQVFGGTNEKLFF,TGCGCCAGCAGCCAAGTTTTCGGGGGAACTAATGAAAAACTGTTTTTT
TRBV14,NA,NA,TRBJ1-1,CASSQGPTPWLAFF,TGTGCCAGCAGCCAAGGCCCCACTCCATGGCTAGCTTTCTTT
TRBV6-6,once,NA,TRBJ1-3,CASSTSWDTKGNTIYF,TGTGCCAGCAGTACCTCCTGGGACACAAAGGGAAACACCATATATTTT
TRBV6-5,NA,NA,TRBJ2-7,CASSYSAAVAGEQYF,TGTGCCAGCAGTTACTCGGCCGCCGTCGCGGGCGAGCAGTACTTC
TRBV4-1,NA,NA,TRBJ1-3,CASSQGHSSGNTIYF,TGCGCCAGCAGCCAAGGGCACAGCTCTGGAAACACCATATATTTT
TRBV5-1,NA,NA,TRBJ1-5,CASSLVGAPNQPQHF,TGCGCCAGCAGCTTGGTAGGGGCGCCCAATCAGCCCCAGCATTTT
TRBV11-2,NA,NA,TRBJ2-3,CASSYGNYATDTQYF,TGTGCCAGCAGCTACGGCAACTACGCTACAGATACGCAGTATTTT
TRBV4-1,NA,NA,TRBJ1-5,CASSQVQGDNQPQHF,TGCGCCAGCAGCCAAGTACAGGGAGACAATCAGCCCCAGCATTTT
TRBV14,few,NA,TRBJ1-2,CASSQADSYGYTF,TGTGCCAGCAGCCAAGCGGATAGCTATGGCTACACCTTC
TRBV4-2,NA,TRBD1,TRBJ1-1,CASSQELGGQGTEAFF,TGTGCCAGCAGCCAAGAGCTAGGGGGCCAGGGCACTGAAGCTTTCTTT
TRBV18,once,TRBD2,TRBJ2-1,CASSPRLGREGPFEQFF,TGTGCCAGCTCACCACGTCTCGGGCGGGAGGGCCCGTTTGAGCAGTTCTTC
TRBV30,NA,TRBD2,TRBJ2-1,CAWSVLGGSGYNEQFF,TGTGCCTGGAGTGTACTGGGCGGGAGTGGATACAATGAGCAGTTCTTC
TRBV4-1,NA,NA,TRBJ1-3,CASSPRMRSEGNTIYF,TGCGCCAGCAGTCCAAGAATGCGTTCAGAAGGAAACACCATATATTTT
TRBV28,NA,TRBD2,TRBJ2-1,CASSLAGGEFF,TGTGCCAGCAGTCTGGCGGGAGGGGAGTTCTTC
TRBV28,NA,NA,TRBJ1-4,CASSVTGTTREKLFF,TGTGCCAGCAGTGTGACAGGTACAACGCGCGAAAAACTGTTTTTT
TRBV3-1/TRBV3-2,few,TRBD2,TRBJ2-3,CASSPLAGADTQYF,TGTGCCAGCAGCCCTCTAGCGGGAGCAGATACGCAGTATTTT
TRBV18,NA,NA,TRBJ2-1,CASSPRKGTYEQFF,TGTGCCAGCTCACCGAGGAAGGGTACATATGAGCAGTTCTTC
TRBV5-4,once,TRBD2,TRBJ2-7,CASSLGLAGGTYEQYF,TGTGCCAGCAGCTTGGGCCTAGCGGGAGGGACCTACGAGCAGTACTTC
TRBV10-3,NA,TRBD1,TRBJ2-5,CAISQQGDQETQYF,TGTGCCATCAGTCAACAGGGGGACCAAGAGACCCAGTACTTC
TRBV18,NA,NA,TRBJ1-1,CASSPNLPEAFF,TGTGCCAGCTCACCTAATCTCCCTGAAGCTTTCTTT
TRBV15,once,TRBD1,TRBJ2-7,CATSRAPGQSYEQYF,TGTGCCACCAGCAGAGCCCCGGGACAGTCCTACGAGCAGTACTTC
TRBV6-5,NA,TRBD1,TRBJ2-7,CASSRRTGNGEQYF,TGTGCCAGCAGTAGACGGACAGGGAACGGCGAGCAGTACTTC
TRBV11-1,NA,NA,TRBJ1-2,CASSLGRGGYGYTF,TGTGCCAGCAGCCTGGGCAGGGGTGGCTATGGCTACACCTTC
TRBV3-1/TRBV3-2,NA,NA,TRBJ2-3,CASSQDELARDTQYF,TGTGCCAGCAGCCAAGATGAGCTAGCGAGGGATACGCAGTATTTT
TRBV6-5,NA,NA,TRBJ2-5,CASSYSTLETQYF,TGTGCCAGCAGTTACTCGACTCTGGAGACCCAGTACTTC
TRBV11-2,NA,NA,TRBJ2-7,CASSLLLAGYEQYF,TGTGCCAGCAGCCTCCTCCTGGCCGGCTACGAGCAGTACTTC
TRBV7-7,NA,NA,TRBJ1-1,CASSLLEGWARTEAFF,TGTGCTAGCAGCTTATTAGAGGGATGGGCGAGGACTGAAGCTTTCTTT
TRBV6-1,once,NA,TRBJ2-7,CASSESGEAYEQYF,TGTGCCAGCAGTGAATCAGGGGAGGCCTACGAGCAGTACTTC